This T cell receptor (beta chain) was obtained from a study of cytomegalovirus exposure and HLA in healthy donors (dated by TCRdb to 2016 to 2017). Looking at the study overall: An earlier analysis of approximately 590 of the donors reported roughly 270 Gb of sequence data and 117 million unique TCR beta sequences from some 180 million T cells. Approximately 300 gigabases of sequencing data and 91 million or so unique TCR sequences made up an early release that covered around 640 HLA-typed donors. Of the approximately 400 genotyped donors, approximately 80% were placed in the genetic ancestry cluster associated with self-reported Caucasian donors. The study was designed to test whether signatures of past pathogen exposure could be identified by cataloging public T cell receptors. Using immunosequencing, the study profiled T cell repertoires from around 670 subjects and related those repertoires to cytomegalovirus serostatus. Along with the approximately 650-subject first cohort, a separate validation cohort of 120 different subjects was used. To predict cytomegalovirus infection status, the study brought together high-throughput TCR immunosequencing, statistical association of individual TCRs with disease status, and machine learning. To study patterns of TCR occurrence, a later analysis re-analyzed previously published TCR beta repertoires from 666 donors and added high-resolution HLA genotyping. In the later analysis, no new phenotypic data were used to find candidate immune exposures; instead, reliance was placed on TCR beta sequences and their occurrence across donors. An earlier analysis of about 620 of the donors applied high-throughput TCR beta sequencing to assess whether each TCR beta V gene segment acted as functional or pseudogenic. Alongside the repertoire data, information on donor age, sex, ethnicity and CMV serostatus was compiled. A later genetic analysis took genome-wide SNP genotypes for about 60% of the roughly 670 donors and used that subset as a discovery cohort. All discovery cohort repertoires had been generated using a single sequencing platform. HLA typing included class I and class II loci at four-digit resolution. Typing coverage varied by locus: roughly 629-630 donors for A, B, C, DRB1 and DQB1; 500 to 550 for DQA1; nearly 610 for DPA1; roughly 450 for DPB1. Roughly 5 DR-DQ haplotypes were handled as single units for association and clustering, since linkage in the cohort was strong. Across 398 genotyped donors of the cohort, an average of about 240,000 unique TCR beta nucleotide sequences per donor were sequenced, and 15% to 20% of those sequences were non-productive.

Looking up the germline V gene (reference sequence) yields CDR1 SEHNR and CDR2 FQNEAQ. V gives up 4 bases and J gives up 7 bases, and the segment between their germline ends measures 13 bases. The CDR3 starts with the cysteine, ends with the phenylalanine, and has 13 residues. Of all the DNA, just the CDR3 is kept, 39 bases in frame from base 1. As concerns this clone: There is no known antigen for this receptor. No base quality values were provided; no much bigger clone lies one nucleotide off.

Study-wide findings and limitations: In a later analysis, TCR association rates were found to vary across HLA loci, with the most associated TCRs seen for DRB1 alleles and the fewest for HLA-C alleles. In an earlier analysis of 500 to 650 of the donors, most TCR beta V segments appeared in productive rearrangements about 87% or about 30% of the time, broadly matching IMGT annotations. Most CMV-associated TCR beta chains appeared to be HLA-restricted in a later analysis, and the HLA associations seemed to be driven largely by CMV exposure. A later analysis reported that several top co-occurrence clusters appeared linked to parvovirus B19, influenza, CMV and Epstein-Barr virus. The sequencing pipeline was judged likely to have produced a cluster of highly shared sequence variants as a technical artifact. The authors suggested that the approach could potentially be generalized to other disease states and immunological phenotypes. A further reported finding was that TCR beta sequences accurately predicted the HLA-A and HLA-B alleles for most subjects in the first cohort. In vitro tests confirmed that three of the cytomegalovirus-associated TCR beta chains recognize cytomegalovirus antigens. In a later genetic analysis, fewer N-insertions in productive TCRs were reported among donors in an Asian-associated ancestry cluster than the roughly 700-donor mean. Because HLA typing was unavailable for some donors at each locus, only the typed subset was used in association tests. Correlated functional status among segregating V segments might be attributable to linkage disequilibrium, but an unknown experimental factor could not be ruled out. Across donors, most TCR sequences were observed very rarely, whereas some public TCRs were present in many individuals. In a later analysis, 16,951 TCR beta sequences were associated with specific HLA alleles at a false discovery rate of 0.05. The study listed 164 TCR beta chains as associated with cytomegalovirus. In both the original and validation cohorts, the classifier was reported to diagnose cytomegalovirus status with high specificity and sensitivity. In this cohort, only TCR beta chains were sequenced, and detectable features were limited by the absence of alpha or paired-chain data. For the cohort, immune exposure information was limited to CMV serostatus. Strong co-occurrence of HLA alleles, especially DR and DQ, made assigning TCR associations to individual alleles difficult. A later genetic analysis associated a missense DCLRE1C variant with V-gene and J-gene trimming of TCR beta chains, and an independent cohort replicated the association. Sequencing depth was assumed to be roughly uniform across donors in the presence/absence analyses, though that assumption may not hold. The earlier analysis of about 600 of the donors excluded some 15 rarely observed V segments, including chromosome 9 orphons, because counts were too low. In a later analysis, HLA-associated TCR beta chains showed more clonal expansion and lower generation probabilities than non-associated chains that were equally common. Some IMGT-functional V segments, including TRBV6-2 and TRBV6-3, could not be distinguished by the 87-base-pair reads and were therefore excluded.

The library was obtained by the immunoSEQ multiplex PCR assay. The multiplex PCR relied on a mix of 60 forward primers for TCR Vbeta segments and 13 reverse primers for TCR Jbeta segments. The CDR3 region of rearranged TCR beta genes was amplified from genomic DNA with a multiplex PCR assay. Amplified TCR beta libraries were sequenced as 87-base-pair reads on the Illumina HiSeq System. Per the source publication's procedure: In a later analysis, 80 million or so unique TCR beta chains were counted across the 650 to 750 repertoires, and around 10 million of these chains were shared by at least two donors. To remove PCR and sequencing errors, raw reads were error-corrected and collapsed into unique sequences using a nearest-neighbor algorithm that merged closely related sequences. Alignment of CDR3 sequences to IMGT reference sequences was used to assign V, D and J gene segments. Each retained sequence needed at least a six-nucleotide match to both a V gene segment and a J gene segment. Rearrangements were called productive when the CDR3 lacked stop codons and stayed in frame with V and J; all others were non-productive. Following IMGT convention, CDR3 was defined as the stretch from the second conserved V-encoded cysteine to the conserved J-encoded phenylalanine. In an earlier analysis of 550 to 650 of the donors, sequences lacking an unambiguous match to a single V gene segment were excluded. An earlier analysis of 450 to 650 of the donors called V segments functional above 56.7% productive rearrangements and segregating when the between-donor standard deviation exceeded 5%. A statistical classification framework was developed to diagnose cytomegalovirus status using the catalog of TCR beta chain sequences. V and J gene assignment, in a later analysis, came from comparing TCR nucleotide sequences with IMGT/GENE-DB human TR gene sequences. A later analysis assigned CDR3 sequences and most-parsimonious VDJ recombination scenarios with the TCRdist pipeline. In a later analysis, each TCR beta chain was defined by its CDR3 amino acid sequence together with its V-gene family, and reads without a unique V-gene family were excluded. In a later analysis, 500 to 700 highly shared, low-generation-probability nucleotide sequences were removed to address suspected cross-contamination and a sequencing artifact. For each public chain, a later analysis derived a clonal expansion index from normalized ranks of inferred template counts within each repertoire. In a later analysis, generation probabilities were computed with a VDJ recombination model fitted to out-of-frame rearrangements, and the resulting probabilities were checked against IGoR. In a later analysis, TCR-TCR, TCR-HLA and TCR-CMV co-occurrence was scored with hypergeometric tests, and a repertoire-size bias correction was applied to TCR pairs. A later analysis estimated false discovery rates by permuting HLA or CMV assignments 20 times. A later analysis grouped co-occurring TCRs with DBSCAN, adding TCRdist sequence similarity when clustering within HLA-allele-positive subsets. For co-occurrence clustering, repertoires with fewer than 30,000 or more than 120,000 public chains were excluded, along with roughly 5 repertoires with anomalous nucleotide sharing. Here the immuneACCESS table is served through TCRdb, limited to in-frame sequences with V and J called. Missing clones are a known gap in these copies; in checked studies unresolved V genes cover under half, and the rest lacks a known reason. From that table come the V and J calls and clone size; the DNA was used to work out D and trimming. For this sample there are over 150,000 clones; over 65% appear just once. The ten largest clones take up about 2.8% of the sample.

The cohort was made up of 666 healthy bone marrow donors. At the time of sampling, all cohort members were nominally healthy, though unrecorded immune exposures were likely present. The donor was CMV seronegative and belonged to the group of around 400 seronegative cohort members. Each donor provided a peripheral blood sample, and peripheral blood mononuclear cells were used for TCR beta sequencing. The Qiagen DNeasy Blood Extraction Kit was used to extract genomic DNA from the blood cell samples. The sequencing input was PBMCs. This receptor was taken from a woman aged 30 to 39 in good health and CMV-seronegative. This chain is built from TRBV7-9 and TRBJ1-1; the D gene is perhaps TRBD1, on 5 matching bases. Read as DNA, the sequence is TGTGCCAGCAGCTCCCGGGGGTCCGGTGAAGCTTTCTTT. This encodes CASSSRGSGEAFF.